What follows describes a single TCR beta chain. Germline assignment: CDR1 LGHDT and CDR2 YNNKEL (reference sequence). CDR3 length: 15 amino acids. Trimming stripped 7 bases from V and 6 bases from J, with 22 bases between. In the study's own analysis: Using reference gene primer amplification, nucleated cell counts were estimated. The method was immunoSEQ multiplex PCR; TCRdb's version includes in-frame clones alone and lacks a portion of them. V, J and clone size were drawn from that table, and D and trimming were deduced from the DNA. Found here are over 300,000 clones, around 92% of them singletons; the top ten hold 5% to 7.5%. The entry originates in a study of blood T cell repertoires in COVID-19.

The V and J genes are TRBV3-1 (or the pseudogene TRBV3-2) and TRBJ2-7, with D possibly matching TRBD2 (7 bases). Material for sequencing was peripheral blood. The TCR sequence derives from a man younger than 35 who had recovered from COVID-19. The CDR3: CASTLRGGGGVEQYF. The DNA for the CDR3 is TGTGCCAGCACCCTAAGGGGGGGAGGGGGAGTCGAGCAGTACTTC.